This T cell receptor (beta chain) was obtained from a study of cytomegalovirus exposure and HLA in healthy donors. Sequencing used immunoSEQ multiplex PCR; TCRdb keeps in-frame clones, though not all of them. This table has 150,000 or so clones, 94% appearing once. V lost 6 bases and J 3 bases, leaving 8 bases between the germline ends. Germline V gives CDR1 SNHLY, CDR2 FYNNEI. This CDR3 contains 12 residues. Regarding the study as a whole: According to reports, the classifier identified cytomegalovirus status with high specificity and sensitivity. A few CMV-associated chains proved CMV antigen-specific in vitro.

With regard to this clone: Its matching antigen is unknown.

The sequence was collected from a man aged 18-30 years in good health and CMV-seropositive. The specimen was PBMCs. This chain connects TRBV2 to TRBJ2-5; D is uncertain. CDR3 DNA: TGTGCCAGCAGCCTCCAGGAAGAGACCCAGTACTTC. Amino acid sequence: CASSLQEETQYF.